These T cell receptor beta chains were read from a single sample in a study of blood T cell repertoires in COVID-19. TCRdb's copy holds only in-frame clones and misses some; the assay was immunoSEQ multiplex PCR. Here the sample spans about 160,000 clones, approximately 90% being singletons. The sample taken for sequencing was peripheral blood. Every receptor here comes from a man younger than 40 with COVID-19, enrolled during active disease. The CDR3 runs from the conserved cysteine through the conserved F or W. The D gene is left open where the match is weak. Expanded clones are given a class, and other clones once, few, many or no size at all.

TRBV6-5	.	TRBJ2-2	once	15	TGTGCCAGCAAGGTGGCAGGGATCGGCACCGGGGAGCTGTTTTTT	CASKVAGIGTGELFF
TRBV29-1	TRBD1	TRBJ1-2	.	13	TGCAGCGTTGCCGGACAGGCCTTCTGGGGCTACACCTTC	CSVAGQAFWGYTF
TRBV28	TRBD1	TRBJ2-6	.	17	TGTGCCAGCAGTAGTCCCGGGACAGGGAGTGGGGCCAACGTCCTGACTTTC	CASSSPGTGSGANVLTF
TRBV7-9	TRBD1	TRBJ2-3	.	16	TGTGCCAGCAGCTTAGGGACAGGGCTTTACACAGATACGCAGTATTTT	CASSLGTGLYTDTQYF
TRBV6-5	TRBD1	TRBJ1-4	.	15	TGTGCCAGCAGTTACGAGGGACAGCCATATGAAAAACTGTTTTTT	CASSYEGQPYEKLFF
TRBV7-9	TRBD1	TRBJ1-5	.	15	TGTGCCAGCAGCCCATGGGGACAGGGCGGTCAGCCCCAGCATTTT	CASSPWGQGGQPQHF
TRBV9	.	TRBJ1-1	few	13	TGTGCCAGCAGCATATCTGGGAGCACTGAAGCTTTCTTT	CASSISGSTEAFF
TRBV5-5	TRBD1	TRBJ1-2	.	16	TGTGCCAGCAGCCCCGTCCCGGGACAGGGTTCCTATGGCTACACCTTC	CASSPVPGQGSYGYTF
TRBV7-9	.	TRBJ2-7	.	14	TGTGCCAGCAGGCACAGGGAGAGCTCCTACGAGCAGTACTTC	CASRHRESSYEQYF
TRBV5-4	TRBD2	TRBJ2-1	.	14	TGTGCCAGCAGCCGGGGACTAGTAGACAATGAGCAGTTCTTC	CASSRGLVDNEQFF
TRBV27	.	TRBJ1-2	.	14	TGTGCCAGCAGTTTATTGGGCAGGGGCTATGGCTACACCTTC	CASSLLGRGYGYTF
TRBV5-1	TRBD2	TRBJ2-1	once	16	TGCGCCAGCAGCTTACCGGGACTAGCGGGAAACAATGAGCAGTTCTTC	CASSLPGLAGNNEQFF
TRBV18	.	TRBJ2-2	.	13	TGTGCCAGCTCACCATCCAGTCCCGGGGAGCTGTTTTTT	CASSPSSPGELFF
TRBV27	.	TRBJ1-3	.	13	TGTGCCAGCAGTACAGGGTCTGGAAACACCATATATTTT	CASSTGSGNTIYF
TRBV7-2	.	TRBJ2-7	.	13	TGTGCCAGCAGCCTTGGACAGACCAACGAGCAGTACTTC	CASSLGQTNEQYF
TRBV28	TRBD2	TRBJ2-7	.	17	TGTGCCAGCAGGATAGAGGGACTAGCGGGGCGGCCCTACGAGCAGTACTTC	CASRIEGLAGRPYEQYF
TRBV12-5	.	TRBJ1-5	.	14	TGTGCTAGTGGTTCGAGAGGAGTTGCTCAGCCCCAGCATTTT	CASGSRGVAQPQHF
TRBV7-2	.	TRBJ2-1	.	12	TGTGCCAGCAGCTTAAGGGAGAATGAGCAGTTCTTC	CASSLRENEQFF
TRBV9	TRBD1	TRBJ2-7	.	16	TGTGCCAGCAGCACCGGACAGGGGTTCAACTCCTACGAGCAGTACTTC	CASSTGQGFNSYEQYF
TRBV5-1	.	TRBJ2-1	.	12	TGCGCCAGCAGCAGCACCTACAATGAGCAGTTCTTC	CASSSTYNEQFF
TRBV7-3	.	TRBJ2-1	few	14	TGTGCCAGCAGCCCCAGGGCGAGTAACAATGAGCAGTTCTTC	CASSPRASNNEQFF
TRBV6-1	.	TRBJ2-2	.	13	TGTGCCAGCAGTGACCGCAGCACCGGGGAGCTGTTTTTT	CASSDRSTGELFF
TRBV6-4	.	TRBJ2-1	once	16	TGTGCCAGCAGCCAGGAGGGCCCGAGCTCCTACAATGAGCAGTTCTTC	CASSQEGPSSYNEQFF
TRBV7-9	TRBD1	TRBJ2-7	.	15	TGTGCCAGCAGCGTGCGTTTGCAGGGGGCCTACGAGCAGTACTTC	CASSVRLQGAYEQYF
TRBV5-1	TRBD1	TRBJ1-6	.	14	TGCGCCAGCAGCATTGGACAGGGGAACTCACCCCTCCACTTT	CASSIGQGNSPLHF
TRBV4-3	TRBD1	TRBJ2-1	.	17	TGCGCCAGCAGCCAAGATTGGGCAGGGGGAAAGTATAATGAGCAGTTCTTC	CASSQDWAGGKYNEQFF
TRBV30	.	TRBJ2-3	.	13	TGTGCCTGGAGTGGACTACGTTCCAGGTTCCCGTATTTT	CAWSGLRSRFPYF
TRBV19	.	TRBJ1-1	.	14	TGTGCCAGTGTGAGGGGAGGTACGAACACTGAAGCTTTCTTT	CASVRGGTNTEAFF
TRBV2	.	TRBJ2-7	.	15	TGTGCCAGCAGTGACAATTTGGGCATGACCTACGAGCAGTACTTC	CASSDNLGMTYEQYF
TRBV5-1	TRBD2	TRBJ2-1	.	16	TGCGCCAGCAGCTCCCCGGGACTAGCGGGTATCAATGAGCAGTTCTTC	CASSSPGLAGINEQFF
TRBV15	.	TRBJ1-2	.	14	TGTGCCACCAGCAGAGATCTAGCAGACGATGGCTACACCTTC	CATSRDLADDGYTF
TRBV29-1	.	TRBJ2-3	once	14	TGCAGCGCCAGAACGAAATATACTAAAGATACGCAGTATTTT	CSARTKYTKDTQYF
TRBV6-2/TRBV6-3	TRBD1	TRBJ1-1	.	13	TGTGCCAGCAGTCTAGGACAGGGGGTTTTCGCTTTCTTT	CASSLGQGVFAFF
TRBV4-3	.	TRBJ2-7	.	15	TGCGCCAGCAGCCAAGAGTGGGGGGACTCCTACGAGCAGTACTTC	CASSQEWGDSYEQYF
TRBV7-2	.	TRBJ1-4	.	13	TGTGCCAGCAGCTCCGGGGAAGGCAGAAAACTGTTTTTT	CASSSGEGRKLFF
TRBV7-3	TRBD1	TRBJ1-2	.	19	TGTGCCAGCAGCTTATATGGTCCATCCGAGGGACAGGGAAACTATGGCTACACCTTC	CASSLYGPSEGQGNYGYTF
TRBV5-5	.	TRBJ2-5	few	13	TGTGCCAGCAGCTTGCAGGGTCAAGAGACCCAGTACTTC	CASSLQGQETQYF
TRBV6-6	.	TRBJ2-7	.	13	TGTGCCAGCAGTCACTCCGGACTCGGCGAGCAGTACTTC	CASSHSGLGEQYF
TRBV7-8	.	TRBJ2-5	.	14	TGTGCCAGCAGCCAAGGCAGCTCGCGGGAGACCCAGTACTTC	CASSQGSSRETQYF
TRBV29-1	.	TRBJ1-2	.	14	TGCAGCGTTGAACAGGCCGGTGCTGGCTATGGCTACACCTTC	CSVEQAGAGYGYTF
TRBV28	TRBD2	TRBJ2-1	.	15	TGTGCCAGCAGTTTAGCACTAGCGGGAGGGCCGGGGCAGTTCTTC	CASSLALAGGPGQFF
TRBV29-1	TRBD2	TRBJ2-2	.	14	TGCAGCGTTGAAGCGGCGGGAGCTACCGGGGAGCTGTTTTTT	CSVEAAGATGELFF
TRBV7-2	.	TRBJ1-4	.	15	TGTGCCAGCTCCCTCAATAGGGCAGGGCAGGAAAAACTGTTTTTT	CASSLNRAGQEKLFF
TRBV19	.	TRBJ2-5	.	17	TGTGCCAGTAGTATCGCCCCTCACAGGAATTCGGCGGGGATCCAGTACTTC	CASSIAPHRNSAGIQYF
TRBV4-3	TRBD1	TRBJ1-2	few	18	TGCGCCAGCAGCCAAGAAGGTCAGAGGGACAGGGTTGATTATGGCTACACCTTC	CASSQEGQRDRVDYGYTF
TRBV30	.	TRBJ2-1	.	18	TGTGCCTGGAGTTCTCGGGGTTGGGGTCGGAGAAGAGGCAATGAGCAGTTCTTC	CAWSSRGWGRRRGNEQFF
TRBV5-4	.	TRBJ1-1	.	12	TGTGCCAGCAGCCGGGGGGGGACTGAAGCTTTCTTT	CASSRGGTEAFF
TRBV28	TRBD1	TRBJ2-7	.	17	TGTGCCAGCAGTTTTTATTTCAAACAGGGGCCCCGCTACGAGCAGTACTTC	CASSFYFKQGPRYEQYF
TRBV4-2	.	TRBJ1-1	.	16	TGTGCCAGCAGCCAAGAGCGGGGGATCTATAACACTGAAGCTTTCTTT	CASSQERGIYNTEAFF
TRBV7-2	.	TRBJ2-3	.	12	TGTGCCAGCAGCTTCGCCAGGGATACGCAGTATTTT	CASSFARDTQYF
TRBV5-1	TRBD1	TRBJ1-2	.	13	TGCGCCAGCAGCTCCGGACAGGGTGGCGGCTACACCTTC	CASSSGQGGGYTF
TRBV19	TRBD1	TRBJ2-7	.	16	TGTGCCAGTAGTATAGACCAGACAGGGGAAACCTACGAGCAGTACTTC	CASSIDQTGETYEQYF
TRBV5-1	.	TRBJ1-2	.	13	TGCGCCAGCAGCCAGACTTTTACATATGGCTACACCTTC	CASSQTFTYGYTF
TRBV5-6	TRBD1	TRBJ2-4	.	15	TGTGCCAGCAGCCAGGGACAGGGAGCCAAAAACATTCAGTACTTC	CASSQGQGAKNIQYF